Listed here is a single TCR beta chain. This sample is drawn from a study of blood T cell repertoires in COVID-19. Study-wide context: COVID-19 samples from acute and convalescent phases originated in the United States, Italy and Spain. Sample material is recorded as cDNA or gDNA derived from T cells, B-cell-depleted T cells, or PBMCs.

Authors' processing steps: Nucleated cell counts were estimated from reference gene primer amplification. This table comes from immunoSEQ multiplex PCR, and its TCRdb copy is limited to in-frame clones, with some not included. The DNA gave D and trimming, while V, J and clone size come from that table. Here the sample spans roughly 250,000 clones, 84% being singletons. Germline V CDR1 and CDR2: LGHDT, YNNKEL (reference sequence). The CDR3 sequence is 13 residues long. The V end lost 4 bases, the J end lost 7 bases, and 11 bases lay between the germline ends. J is TRBJ1-5 and V is TRBV3-1 (or the pseudogene TRBV3-2); D gene unclear. Sequenced: peripheral blood. This clonotype was sampled from a woman between 35 and 50 years old who had recovered from COVID-19. This chain's CDR3 is CASSPRAGQPQHF. The CDR3 region has the DNA TGTGCCAGCAGCCCAAGGGCGGGACAGCCCCAGCATTTT.